This T cell receptor (beta chain) was sequenced during a study of blood T cell repertoires in COVID-19. Study information: Spain, Italy and the United States supplied samples that represented acute and convalescent COVID-19. Sample material is recorded as cDNA or gDNA derived from T cells, B-cell-depleted T cells, or PBMCs.

The germline CDR1 and CDR2 sequences are DFQATT and SNEGSKA (reference sequence). The CDR3 is made up of 11 amino acids. V shed 1 base and J shed 8 bases, with 6 bases lying between them. Authors' analysis steps: Amplification of reference gene primers was used by the study to estimate nucleated cell counts. Libraries were prepared by immunoSEQ multiplex PCR; TCRdb keeps only in-frame clonotypes and omits some of them. Clone size and V and J calls were adopted from that table, with D and trimming inferred from the DNA. The table has hundreds of thousands of clones, about 90% seen once. The chain uses TRBV20-1 and TRBJ2-1; D might be TRBD1 (6 bases). Specimen: peripheral blood. The TCR sequence derives from a woman between 18 and 29 years old who had recovered from COVID-19. Written as DNA, the CDR3 is TGCAGTGCTAGAGGGGGGCATGAGCAGTTCTTC. The encoded protein is CSARGGHEQFF.